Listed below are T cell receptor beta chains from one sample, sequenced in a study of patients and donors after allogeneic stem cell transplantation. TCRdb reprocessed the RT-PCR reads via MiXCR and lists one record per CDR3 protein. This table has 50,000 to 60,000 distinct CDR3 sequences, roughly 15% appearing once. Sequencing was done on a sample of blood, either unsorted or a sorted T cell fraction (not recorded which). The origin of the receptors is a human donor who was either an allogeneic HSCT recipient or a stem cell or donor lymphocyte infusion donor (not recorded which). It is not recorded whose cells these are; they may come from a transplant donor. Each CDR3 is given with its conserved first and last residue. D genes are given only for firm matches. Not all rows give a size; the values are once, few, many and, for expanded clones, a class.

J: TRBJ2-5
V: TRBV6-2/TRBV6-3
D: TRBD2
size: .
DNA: TGTGCCAGCAGTTACGGGAGACTAGCCCACTTGGAGACCCAGTACTTC
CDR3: CASSYGRLAHLETQYF

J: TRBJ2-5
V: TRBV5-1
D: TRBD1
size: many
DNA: TGCGCCAGCAGCTTACGACAGGGGGCGCGCGAGACCCAGTACTTC
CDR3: CASSLRQGARETQYF

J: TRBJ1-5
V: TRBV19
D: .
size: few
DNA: TGTGCCAGTAGTCCGGAACCCAGGGAGTTCCAGCCCCAGCATTTT
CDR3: CASSPEPREFQPQHF

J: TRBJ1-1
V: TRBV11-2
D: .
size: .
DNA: TGTGCCAGCAGCCCTCCTCGCATAGGGAACACTGAAGCTTTCTTT
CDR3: CASSPPRIGNTEAFF

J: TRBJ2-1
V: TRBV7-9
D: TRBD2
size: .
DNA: TGTGCCAGCAGCAAGGGGCCTAGCGGGAGCAATGAGCAGTTCTTC
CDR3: CASSKGPSGSNEQFF

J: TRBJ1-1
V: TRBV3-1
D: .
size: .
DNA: TGTGCCAGCAGCCAAGCCCGTCAGGGGAACACTGAAGCTTTCTTT
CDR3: CASSQARQGNTEAFF

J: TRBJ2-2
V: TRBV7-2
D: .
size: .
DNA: TGTGCCAGCGGGGAGAGGACAGCGACTAACACCGGGGAGCTGTTTTTT
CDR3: CASGERTATNTGELFF

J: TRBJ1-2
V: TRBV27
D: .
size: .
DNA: TGTGCCAGCAGTTTGGGGGCATGGTATGGCTACACCTTC
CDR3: CASSLGAWYGYTF

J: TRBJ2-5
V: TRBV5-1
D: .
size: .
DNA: TGCGCCAGCAGTTCTACACCTTACCAAGAGACCCAGTACTTC
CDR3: CASSSTPYQETQYF

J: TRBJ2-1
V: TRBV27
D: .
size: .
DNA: TGTGCCAGCAGTCTACTAGGTACCTACAATGAGCAGTTCTTC
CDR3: CASSLLGTYNEQFF

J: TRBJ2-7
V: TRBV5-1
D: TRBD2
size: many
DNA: TGCGCCAGCAGCTTGGGTGGACTAGCGGCCTACGAGCAGTACTTC
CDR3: CASSLGGLAAYEQYF

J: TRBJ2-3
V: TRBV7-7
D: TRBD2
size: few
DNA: TGTGCTAGCAGCGAAGGACTAGCGGAGGGAACAGATACGCAGTATTTT
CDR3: CASSEGLAEGTDTQYF

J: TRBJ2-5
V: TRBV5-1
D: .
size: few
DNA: TGCGCCAGCAGCTCCGGACAGATACAAGAGACCCAGTACTTC
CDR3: CASSSGQIQETQYF

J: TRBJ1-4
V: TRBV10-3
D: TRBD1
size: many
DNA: TGTGCCATCAGTGAGTTCTGGGACAGGGGGCACGAAAAACTGTTTTTT
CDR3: CAISEFWDRGHEKLFF

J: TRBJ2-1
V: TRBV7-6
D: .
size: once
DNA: TGTGCCAGCAGCCTACAGCCGGGAGACTACAATGAGCAGTTCTTC
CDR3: CASSLQPGDYNEQFF

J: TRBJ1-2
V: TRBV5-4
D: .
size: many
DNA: TGTGCCAGCAGCTCACGGACATTGAACTATGGCTACACCTTC
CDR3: CASSSRTLNYGYTF

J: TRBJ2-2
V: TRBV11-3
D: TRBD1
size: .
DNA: TGTGCCAGCAGCTTTTCGTGGGACAGGGGATCCACCGGGGAGCTGTTTTTT
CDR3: CASSFSWDRGSTGELFF

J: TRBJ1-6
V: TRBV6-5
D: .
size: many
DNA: TGTGCCAGCAGGTCAGGGACTCTCAGTCCTAATTCACCCCTCCACTTT
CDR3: CASRSGTLSPNSPLHF

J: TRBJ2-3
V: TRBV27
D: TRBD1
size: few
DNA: TGTGCCAGCAGTTCCCTTGAGCCCCACCCGGGACAGATGGATACGCAGTATTTT
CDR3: CASSSLEPHPGQMDTQYF

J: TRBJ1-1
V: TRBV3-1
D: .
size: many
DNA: TGTGCCAGCAGCCGAAACACTGAAGCTTTCTTT
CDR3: CASSRNTEAFF

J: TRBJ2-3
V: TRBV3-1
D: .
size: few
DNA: TGTGCCAGCAGCCAAGATTTGTCGGGCCCCCGACGCACAGATACGCAGTATTTT
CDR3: CASSQDLSGPRRTDTQYF

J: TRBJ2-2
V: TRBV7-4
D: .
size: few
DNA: TGTGCCAGCAGCTCGCACCCCCGGGCGGCGCCGAACACCGGGGAGCTGTTTTTT
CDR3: CASSSHPRAAPNTGELFF

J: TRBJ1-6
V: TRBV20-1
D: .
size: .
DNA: TGCAGTGCTAGGGGACCCACCGATAATTCACCCCTCCACTTT
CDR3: CSARGPTDNSPLHF

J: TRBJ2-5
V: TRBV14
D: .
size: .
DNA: TGTGCCAGCAGCCGAACTGGTGGTACTACCCAAGAGACCCAGTACTTC
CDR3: CASSRTGGTTQETQYF

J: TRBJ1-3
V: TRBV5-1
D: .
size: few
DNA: TGCGCCAGCAGCTTGGACGGGGGAGCCTTCGGAAACACCATATATTTT
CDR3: CASSLDGGAFGNTIYF

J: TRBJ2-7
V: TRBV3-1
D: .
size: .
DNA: TGTGCCAGCACGGAGACAGGTACCTACGAGCAGTACTTC
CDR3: CASTETGTYEQYF

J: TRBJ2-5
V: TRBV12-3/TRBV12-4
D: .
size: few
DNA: TGTGCCAGCAGTTTAGTCGGGGATGGGCAAGAGACCCAGTACTTC
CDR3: CASSLVGDGQETQYF

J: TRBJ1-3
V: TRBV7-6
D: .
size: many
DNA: TGTGCCAGCTGGGCGGATTCTGGAAACACCATATATTTT
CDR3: CASWADSGNTIYF

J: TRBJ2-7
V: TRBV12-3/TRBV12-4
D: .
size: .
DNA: TGTGCCAGCAGTTGGGCAGGGTACCCCTACGAGCAGTACTTC
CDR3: CASSWAGYPYEQYF

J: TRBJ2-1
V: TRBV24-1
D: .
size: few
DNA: TGTGCCACCAGTGATCGGAGGGCCGGCAATGAGCAGTTCTTC
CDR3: CATSDRRAGNEQFF

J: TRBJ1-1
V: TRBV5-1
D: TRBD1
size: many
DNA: TGCGCCAGCAGCTTTTTACAGGGGGCGGACACTGAAGCTTTCTTT
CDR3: CASSFLQGADTEAFF

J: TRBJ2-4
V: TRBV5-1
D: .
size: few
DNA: TGCGCCAGCAGCTTGGGGGGGCCCACCAAAAACATTCAGTACTTC
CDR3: CASSLGGPTKNIQYF

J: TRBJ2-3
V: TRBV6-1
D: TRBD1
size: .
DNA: TGTGCCAGCAGTGAAGCGATAGGACAGGCCAGCACAGATACGCAGTATTTT
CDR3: CASSEAIGQASTDTQYF

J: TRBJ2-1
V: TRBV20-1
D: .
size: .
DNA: TGCAGTGCTAGAACCCTCAACCCGAGCTCCTACAATGAGCAGTTCTTC
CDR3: CSARTLNPSSYNEQFF

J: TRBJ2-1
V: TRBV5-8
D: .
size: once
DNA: TGTGCCAGCAGCCCCGCGGGTCCCCTCATCAATGAGCAGTTCTTC
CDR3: CASSPAGPLINEQFF

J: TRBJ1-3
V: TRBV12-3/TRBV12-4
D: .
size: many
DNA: TGTGCCAGCAGCCGAGCCTTGAACACCATATATTTT
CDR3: CASSRALNTIYF

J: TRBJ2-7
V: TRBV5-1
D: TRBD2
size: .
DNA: TGCGCCAGCAACATTATAGCGGGAGAGTCCTACGAGCAGTACTTC
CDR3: CASNIIAGESYEQYF

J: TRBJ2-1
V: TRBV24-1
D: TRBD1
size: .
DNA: TGTGCCACCAGTGATTCCAGGGGGACCTACAATGAGCAGTTCTTC
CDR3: CATSDSRGTYNEQFF